The following is a T cell receptor beta chain sequence with its context. The data were obtained in a study of blood T cell repertoires in COVID-19. Study in general: Sources were T cells, B-cell-depleted T cells, or PBMCs; the material itself was cDNA or gDNA.

Trimming took off 4 bases at V and 1 base at J, with 14 bases between the two ends. CDR1 LGHDT and CDR2 YNNKEL come from the germline V gene (reference sequence). The CDR3 is 16 amino acids. Enrollees, about 18 to 95 years old, lived in about two dozen US areas. Assignments of participants to cohorts depended upon their own reported clinical history. As handled by the study authors: It was from reference gene primer amplification that nucleated cell counts were estimated. This table comes from immunoSEQ multiplex PCR, and its TCRdb copy is limited to in-frame clones, with some not included. Clone size and V and J calls were adopted from that table, with D and trimming inferred from the DNA. The sample has hundreds of thousands of clones, around nine tenths seen once.

This TCR was recovered from a woman in her forties or fifties who had recovered from COVID-19. Sequenced: PBMCs or T cells enriched from blood (not recorded which). The V call is TRBV3-1 (or the pseudogene TRBV3-2), the J call TRBJ1-3; D is undetermined. The CDR3: CASSPHPRGSGNTIYF. CDR3 sequence (DNA): TGTGCCAGCAGCCCGCACCCACGCGGGTCTGGAAACACCATATATTTT.